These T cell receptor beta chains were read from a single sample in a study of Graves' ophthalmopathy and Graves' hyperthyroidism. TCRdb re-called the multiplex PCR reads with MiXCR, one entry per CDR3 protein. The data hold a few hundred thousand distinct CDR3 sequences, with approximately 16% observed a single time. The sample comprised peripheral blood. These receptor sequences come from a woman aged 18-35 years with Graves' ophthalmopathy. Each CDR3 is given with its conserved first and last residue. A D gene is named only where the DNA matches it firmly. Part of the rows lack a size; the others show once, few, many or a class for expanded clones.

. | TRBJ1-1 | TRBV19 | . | CASSIAGRKNTEAFF | TGTGCCAGTAGTATAGCGGGCAGGAAAAACACTGAAGCTTTCTTT
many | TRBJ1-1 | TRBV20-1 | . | CSARTRTGFRTEAFF | TGCAGTGCTAGAACGCGCACAGGGTTCCGGACTGAAGCTTTCTTT
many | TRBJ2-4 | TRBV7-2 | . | CASSRDRQGNIQYF | TGTGCCAGCAGCCGAGATAGGCAAGGAAACATTCAGTACTTC
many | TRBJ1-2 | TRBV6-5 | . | CASRASGAYGYTF | TGTGCCAGCAGAGCCTCGGGGGCGTATGGCTACACCTTC
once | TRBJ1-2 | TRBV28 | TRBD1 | CATGGQGAPFNGYTF | TGTGCCACGGGTGGACAGGGGGCACCTTTTAATGGCTACACCTTC
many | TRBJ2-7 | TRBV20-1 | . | CSARAQDRSYEQYF | TGCAGTGCTAGAGCACAGGACCGCTCCTACGAGCAGTACTTC
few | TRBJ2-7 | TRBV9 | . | CASSAGVTGFYEQYF | TGTGCCAGCAGCGCGGGAGTAACAGGCTTCTACGAGCAGTACTTC
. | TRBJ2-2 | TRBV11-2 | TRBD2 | CASSGPIWEGFGELFF | TGTGCCAGCAGCGGCCCCATTTGGGAGGGGTTTGGGGAGCTGTTTTTT
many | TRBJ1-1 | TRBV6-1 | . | CASTALSGGNTEAFF | TGTGCCAGCACAGCTTTGAGCGGAGGGAACACTGAAGCTTTCTTT
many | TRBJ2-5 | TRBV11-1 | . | CASSPRDVEETQYF | TGTGCCAGCAGCCCCAGGGACGTCGAAGAGACCCAGTACTTC
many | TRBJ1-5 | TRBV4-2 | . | CASSQVRLLDQPQHF | TGTGCCAGCAGCCAGGTACGCCTGCTGGATCAGCCCCAGCATTTT
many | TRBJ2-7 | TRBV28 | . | CATYDRGGLARSYEQYF | TGTGCCACCTACGACAGGGGCGGACTAGCGAGATCCTACGAGCAGTACTTC
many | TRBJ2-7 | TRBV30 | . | CAWEVARGPYEQYF | TGTGCCTGGGAAGTGGCGCGGGGACCCTACGAGCAGTACTTC
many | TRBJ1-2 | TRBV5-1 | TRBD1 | CASSLGTGSYGYTF | TGCGCCAGCAGCCTCGGGACAGGCAGTTATGGCTACACCTTC
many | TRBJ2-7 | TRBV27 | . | CASSSAGTPGRSYEQYF | TGTGCCAGCAGTTCCGCAGGTACCCCTGGGCGCTCCTACGAGCAGTACTTC
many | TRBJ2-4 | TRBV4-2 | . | CASSQESGLAKNIQYF | TGTGCCAGCAGCCAAGAATCGGGCCTAGCCAAAAACATTCAGTACTTC
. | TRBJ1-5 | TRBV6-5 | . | CASSYSRGAGQPQHF | TGTGCCAGCAGTTACTCGAGGGGGGCGGGTCAGCCCCAGCATTTT
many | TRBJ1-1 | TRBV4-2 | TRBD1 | CASSQETGGMNTEAFF | TGTGCCAGCAGCCAAGAGACAGGGGGGATGAACACTGAAGCTTTCTTT
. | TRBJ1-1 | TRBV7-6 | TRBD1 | CASSLARGQGERTNTEAFF | TGTGCCAGCAGCTTAGCGAGGGGACAGGGGGAGAGGACGAACACTGAAGCTTTCTTT
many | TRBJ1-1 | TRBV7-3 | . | CASSLTPTDTEAFF | TGTGCCAGCAGCTTAACTCCGACTGACACTGAAGCTTTCTTT
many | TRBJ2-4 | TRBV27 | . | CASRHYPEVIQYF | TGTGCCAGCCGACATTACCCCGAGGTGATTCAGTACTTC
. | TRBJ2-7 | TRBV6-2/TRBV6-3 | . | CASGRWSLEQYF | TGCGCCAGCGGGCGGTGGAGCTTGGAGCAGTACTTC
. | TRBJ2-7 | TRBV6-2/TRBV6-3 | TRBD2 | CASNPPPGLAGGSYEQYF | TGTGCCAGCAACCCCCCGCCGGGACTAGCGGGAGGCTCCTACGAGCAGTACTTC
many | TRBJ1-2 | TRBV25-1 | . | CASKDQNNYGYTF | TGTGCCAGCAAAGATCAAAATAACTATGGCTACACCTTC
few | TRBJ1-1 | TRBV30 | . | CAGNRALGPEAFF | TGTGCCGGAAACAGGGCTCTGGGGCCTGAAGCTTTCTTT
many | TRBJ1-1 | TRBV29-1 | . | CSARDGIPPTEAFF | TGCAGCGCGCGGGACGGGATCCCCCCGACTGAAGCTTTCTTT
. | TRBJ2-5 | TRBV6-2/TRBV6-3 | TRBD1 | CASRPGQGTETQYF | TGTGCCAGCAGGCCGGGACAGGGGACAGAGACCCAGTACTTC
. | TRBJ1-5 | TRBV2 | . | CASRPEATNQPQHF | TGCGCCAGCCGGCCCGAGGCGACTAATCAGCCCCAGCATTTT
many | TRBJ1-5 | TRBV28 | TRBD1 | CASSLGQGPHQPQHF | TGTGCCAGCAGCCTAGGACAGGGCCCCCATCAGCCCCAGCATTTT